This TCR beta chain was sequenced for a study of T cell clonality in common variable immunodeficiency (dated by TCRdb to the mid-2010s). The full study reports these points: It was noted by the authors that sequencing of the repertoires of T cell subpopulations would be needed to clarify the cause of the increased clonality in CVID. Healthy controls shared more TCRbeta clones with each other than CVID subjects shared among themselves (p < 0.0001). TCRbeta clonality was higher in CVID subjects than in healthy controls (t-test p = 0.018), and the increase was most characteristic of about a third of subjects. Even though DNA input was equal, the average per sample came to some 90,000 unique sequences for controls compared with about 30,000 for CVID samples. CVID TCRbeta sequences were reported to have fewer deletions and N-nucleotide insertions and to lack highly modified clones with 13 or more V deletions. Differences among patients in the CVID cohort limited the correlations between repertoire features and clinical complications.

This clone was observed a few times. It lacks a known antigen. Predominantly Caucasian heritage was noted among both the CVID patients and the healthy controls. Heparinized peripheral whole blood samples of 5 to 8 ml were collected from each donor. TCRbeta CDR3 repertoires were sequenced from genomic DNA of adults with common variable immune deficiency (CVID) and healthy adult controls. The control group comprised some 22 healthy adult volunteers, around 12 female and approximately ten male, aged about 20 to 70 years with a mean age of roughly 32. Diluted blood was density-centrifuged over Hypaque 1077 or Ficoll-Paque to isolate peripheral blood mononuclear cells. Unsorted mononuclear cells served as the source of genomic DNA, which was extracted either by Qiagen column purification or by a centrifugation-based method. For sequencing, equivalent amounts of genomic DNA were input from CVID and control samples. For every sample, a 60 bp segment covering the rearranged TCRbeta CDR3 region was amplified and then sequenced. TCRbeta amplification used the immunoSEQ assay, a bias-corrected multiplex PCR with high-throughput sequencing. The original pipeline was this. Every unique nucleotide sequence was considered a clone and was annotated with V, D and J genes, copy number and frequency. Sequences were labeled productive if in frame, and non-productive if out of frame or containing stop codons. As previously described, Shannon's entropy was used to calculate clonality. Mean CDR3 Kyte-Doolittle hydropathy was derived from the predicted amino acid sequences of productive clones. Hierarchical clustering of scaled V gene usage was performed with the R hclust function using Manhattan distance and complete linkage. To assess clone sharing by CDR3 amino acid sequence, 12 repertoires per group were resampled over 100 rounds. The repertoires were searched for 55 to 75 published EBV-specific TCRbeta sequences and a few hundred published CMV-specific TCRbeta sequences. After two CVID samples that produced fewer than 10,000 sequences were dropped from the analysis, around 41 CVID repertoires remained. Drawn from immuneACCESS, this table holds only the in-frame rearrangements with V and J called that TCRdb kept. Clones are partly lost; checked studies trace under half to an unresolved V gene and leave the rest unexplained. V and J calls and clone size are given by that table; D and trimming were obtained from the DNA. This sample was tabulated with approximately 44,000 clones, among which there are no singletons. The ten top clones hold 2.5% to 3% of the sample.

The source of this sequence is a person aged 18-70 years in good health. The sequenced sample was peripheral blood mononuclear cells.

The DNA read from the CDR3 is TGTGCCAGCAGAGATGGACAGGGCTCCTACGAG. It translates as CASRDGQGSYE. The entire CDR3 sequence reads CASRDGQGSYEQYF. Recombination connected TRBV2 to TRBJ2-7, with TRBD1 matching 8 junction bases. The CDR3 end is not reached by the read, which stops 3 residues before it; the germline J gene fills it in. Inclusive of the bounding cysteine and phenylalanine, the CDR3 is 14 residues long. The DNA covers only part of the CDR3, 33 bases in frame from base 1. V trim: 6 bases; J trim: 0 bases; unmatched bases: 4. From the germline V gene, CDR1 is SNHLY and CDR2 is FYNNEI.